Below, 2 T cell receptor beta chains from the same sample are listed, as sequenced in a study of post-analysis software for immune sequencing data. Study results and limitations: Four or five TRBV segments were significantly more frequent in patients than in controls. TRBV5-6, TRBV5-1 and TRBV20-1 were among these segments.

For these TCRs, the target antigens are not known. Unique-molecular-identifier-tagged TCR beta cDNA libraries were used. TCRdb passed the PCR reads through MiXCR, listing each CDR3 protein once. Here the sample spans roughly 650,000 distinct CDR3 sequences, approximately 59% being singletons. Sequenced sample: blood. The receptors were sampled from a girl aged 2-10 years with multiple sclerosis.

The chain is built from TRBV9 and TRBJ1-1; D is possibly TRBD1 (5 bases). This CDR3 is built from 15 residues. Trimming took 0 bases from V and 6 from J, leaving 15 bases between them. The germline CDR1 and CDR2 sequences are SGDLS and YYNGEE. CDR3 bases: TGTGCCAGCAGCGTAGGGGCACAAGGGGCCTCTGAAGCTTTCTTT. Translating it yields CASSVGAQGASEAFF.

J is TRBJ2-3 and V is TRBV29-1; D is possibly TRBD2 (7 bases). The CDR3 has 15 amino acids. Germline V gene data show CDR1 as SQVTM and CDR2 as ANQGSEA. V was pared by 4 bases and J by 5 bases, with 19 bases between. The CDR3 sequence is CSVGGGAYRRDTQYF. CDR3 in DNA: TGCAGCGTTGGCGGGGGCGCGTACCGAAGAGATACGCAGTATTTT.